The 20 T cell receptor beta chains reported below all come from one sample, sequenced in a study of regulatory T cells in long-lasting Graves disease (dated by TCRdb to about 2021). Libraries came from multiplex PCR. Sequencing relied on an Illumina HiSeq 4000. To build TCR beta libraries, CDR3 regions were amplified by Arm-PCR using iRepertoire HTBI primers. TCRdb's own reprocessing of the public reads used fastp at Q25 and MiXCR and kept productive beta chains. Entries that share a CDR3 protein sequence are merged under the most common genes and DNA. The sample contains around 460,000 distinct CDR3 sequences, around 13% of them found a single time. Approximately 19% of the sample comes from the top ten. Interpreted using the paper, the time point label stands for: newly diagnosed GD, antithyroid drugs for less than 3 months. For both TCR sequencing and RNA sequencing, RNA was extracted from PBMCs in TRIzol.

Separately, the same data were catalogued under a study of T cells in Graves' hyperthyroidism and ophthalmopathy.

Sequences were derived from peripheral blood mononuclear cells (PBMCs), sampled at new diagnosis, from a patient treated with antithyroid drugs. The receptor set was obtained from a woman aged 45 to 65 with Graves disease. Donor details come from another sample of the same person, matched by shared clones.

The chain carries TRBV19 and TRBJ2-3; tentative D call: TRBD1 (6 bases). Germline V gene lookup returns CDR1 LNHDA and CDR2 SQIVND (reference sequence). The CDR3 is made up of 14 amino acids. Trimming removed 3 bases from V and 6 bases from J, with 13 bases in between. CDR3 region: CASSIDRRRDTQYF. The CDR3 nucleotides read TGTGCCAGTAGTATCGACAGGCGGAGGGATACGCAGTATTTT.

This clonotype occurred many times. V usage is TRBV7-8 and J usage is TRBJ1-1, with TRBD1 as a possible D gene (5 bases). The CDR3 is 14 residues long. CDR1 and CDR2 from the germline V gene are SGHVS and FQNEAQ. Trimming took off 3 bases at V and 1 base at J, with 9 bases between the two ends. The CDR3 DNA reads as TGTGCCAGCAGCTTGCCGACAGAGAACACTGAAGCTTTCTTT. Residues: CASSLPTENTEAFF. Full variable domain (missing parts from reference TRBV7-8 and TRBJ1-1): GAGVSQSPRYKVAKRGQDVALRCDPISGHVSLFWYQQALGQGPEFLTYFQNEAQLDKSGLPSDRFFAERPEGSVSTLKIQRTQQEDSAVYLCASSLPTENTEAFFGQGTRLTVV.

This clonotype came up a few times. V usage is TRBV7-3 and J usage is TRBJ1-1, with no clear D. The length of the CDR3 is 14 residues. V was pared by 2 bases and J by 1 base, with 8 bases between. Germline assignment: CDR1 SGHTA and CDR2 FQGTGA. CDR3 nucleotides: TGTGCCAGCAGCTTATTGGGGAGGAACACTGAAGCTTTCTTT. Protein: CASSLLGRNTEAFF.

This clonotype appeared many times. The rearrangement links TRBV11-2 to TRBJ1-1; D gene unclear. The ends were cut back, 0 bases at V and 6 bases at J, with 11 bases in the middle. The CDR3 runs to 14 residues. Germline V gene sequence: CDR1 SGHAT, CDR2 FQNNGV. For the CDR3, the DNA is TGTGCCAGCAGCTTAGAGATGCTCGGGCCTGAAGCTTTCTTT. Encoded protein: CASSLEMLGPEAFF.

This clonotype was counted at least ten times. The gene calls are TRBV11-2 and TRBJ2-3; TRBD1 agrees at 9 bases. The germline V gene encodes CDR1 SGHAT and CDR2 FQNNGV. CDR3 size: 15 residues. V trimming: 6 bases; J trimming: 6 bases; junction bases outside the gene matches: 10. CDR3 amino acids: CASSFRDRVQDTQYF. The CDR3 DNA sequence: TGTGCCAGCAGTTTCCGGGACAGGGTTCAGGATACGCAGTATTTT.

In DNA, the CDR3 is TGTGCCAGCACCCCGGGACAGGTCTATGGCTACACCTTC. Its translation: CASTPGQVYGYTF. V and J are TRBV6-1 and TRBJ1-2; 8 bases are a match to TRBD1. Per germline, CDR1 MNHNS and CDR2 SASEGT. CDR3 length: 13 residues. The junction had 5 bases not matched to a gene; V was cut back by 7 bases and J by 4 bases.

This clonotype was recorded at least ten times. The chain uses TRBV5-5 and TRBJ2-7; 8 positions agree with TRBD1. V dropped 6 bases and J dropped 2; count of bases not matched to a gene: 22. This CDR3 has 19 residues. Germline V gene sequence: CDR1 SGHKS, CDR2 YYEKEE (reference sequence). DNA of the CDR3: TGTGCCAGCACCACTAGCTTGTCCGGGCTGACAGGGGCCACCTACGAGCAGTACTTC. Translated: CASTTSLSGLTGATYEQYF.

This clonotype has ten or more counts. The junction shows a germline mismatch at one end, possibly a read error. The V call is TRBV6-5, the J call TRBJ1-2, with 7 bases identical to TRBD1. In germline, CDR1 is MNHEY, CDR2 SVGAGI. The CDR3 spans 13 residues. This chain's CDR3 is CASNYGTEFGYTF. In DNA, the CDR3 is TGTGCCAGCAATTACGGGACAGAATTTGGCTACACCTTC.

This clonotype occurred a few times. As the CDR3 is not closed by the conserved phenylalanine or tryptophan, this likely results from a read error. V usage is TRBV2 and J usage is TRBJ2-7; the D is unclear. Trimming cost V 3 bases and J 1 base, with 7 bases left between them. Germline CDR1 reads SNHLY; CDR2 reads FYNNEI. This CDR3 is 13 amino acids long. CDR3: CASSEVSSYEQYL. The CDR3 DNA sequence: TGTGCCAGCAGTGAGGTCAGTTCCTACGAGCAGTACCTC.

The V and J genes are TRBV20-1 and TRBJ2-3, with 12 bases identical to TRBD2. J was trimmed by 3 bases and V by 6 bases; bases with no gene match: 7. CDR3 length: 15 amino acids. CDR1 DFQATT and CDR2 SNEGSKA come from the germline V gene (reference sequence). CDR3 DNA: TGCAGTGCGGAGACGGGACTAGCGGGTACAGATACGCAGTATTTT. It encodes CSAETGLAGTDTQYF.

This clonotype was observed a few times. V and J are TRBV6-5 and TRBJ2-2; D remains ambiguous. This CDR3 spans 15 amino acids. Looked up from germline, CDR1 is MNHEY and CDR2 is SVGAGI. Trimming left V 4 bases short and J 0 bases short, with 9 bases between. The CDR3: CASSSMGPNTGELFF. In nucleotides, the CDR3 is TGTGCCAGCAGTTCGATGGGCCCGAACACCGGGGAGCTGTTTTTT.

This clonotype was seen many times. The V gene is TRBV27, the J gene TRBJ1-6; the D is unclear. Germline loops: CDR1 MNHEY, CDR2 SMNVEV (reference sequence). This CDR3 has 14 residues. Between the trimmed V and J ends, which lost 2 bases and 3 bases, there was a span of 5 bases. The CDR3 DNA is TGTGCCAGCAGTTTAGTGGACTATAATTCACCCCTCCACTTT. Translated: CASSLVDYNSPLHF.

This clonotype was observed many times. The J gene is TRBJ1-1, the V gene TRBV29-1; D is unclear. The CDR3 has 13 amino acids. Trimming took 6 bases from V and 0 from J, leaving 11 bases between them. Germline CDR1 SQVTM, CDR2 ANQGSEA. The DNA of the CDR3 is TGCAGCGTAGGTCAGATCATGAACACTGAAGCTTTCTTT. This codes for CSVGQIMNTEAFF.

The chain carries TRBV20-1 and TRBJ2-7; 7 bases align to TRBD2. J was trimmed by 7 bases and V by 3 bases; bases with no gene match: 3. Germline lookup yields CDR1 DFQATT and CDR2 SNEGSKA (reference sequence). This CDR3 has 11 residues. CDR3 coding DNA: TGCAGTGCTAGGGGAGGGGTTGAGCAGTACTTC. Protein: CSARGGVEQYF.

This clonotype occurred a few times. This rearrangement joins TRBV6-2 or TRBV6-3 to TRBJ2-7; TRBD1 matches at 8 bases. The CDR3 has 15 residues. The trim removed 2 bases at V and 0 bases at J, leaving 3 bases unmatched. Germline CDR1 MNHEY, CDR2 SVGEGT. The CDR3 loop reads CASSYKTGDSYEQYF. The CDR3 nucleotides read TGTGCCAGCAGTTACAAGACAGGGGACTCCTACGAGCAGTACTTC.

This clonotype was detected ten times or more. The rearrangement uses TRBV11-2 and TRBJ2-3, with 13 bases that match TRBD2. Germline-derived CDR1 and CDR2 are SGHAT and FQNNGV. The CDR3 runs to 17 residues. Germline trimming cut 5 bases from V and 3 bases from J; bases unmatched to any gene: 8. The CDR3 region is CASSIKPGLAGTDTQYF. In nucleotides, the CDR3 is TGTGCCAGCAGCATCAAACCGGGACTAGCGGGAACAGATACGCAGTATTTT.

This clonotype has only a few counts. A much larger clone is a single base away; this may be a read error. The chain uses TRBV7-2 and TRBJ1-1; possibly TRBD1 for D (5 bases). Germline CDR1 and CDR2: SGHTA and FQGNSA. The CDR3 spans 15 residues. Between the trimmed V and J ends, which lost 5 bases and 3 bases, there was a span of 16 bases. This CDR3 is CASSQGVSGDTEAFF. CDR3 sequence (DNA): TGTGCCAGCAGCCAAGGGGTTTCGGGGGACACTGAAGCTTTCTTT.

This clonotype has at least ten counts. The rearrangement uses TRBV29-1 and TRBJ2-5; no clear D. Deletions cut 5 bases from V and 4 bases from J, with 11 bases between. The CDR3 contains 12 residues. Germline-derived CDR1 and CDR2 are SQVTM and ANQGSEA. The CDR3 is CSVKVAGETQYF. CDR3 nucleotide sequence: TGCAGCGTTAAGGTAGCAGGAGAGACCCAGTACTTC.

This clonotype has at least ten counts. The V call is TRBV28, the J call TRBJ1-1; no reliable D call. The germline gives CDR1 MDHEN, CDR2 SYDVKM. Trimming removed 5 bases at V and 1 base at J, with 8 bases between. CDR3 length equals 13 residues. The CDR3 DNA reads TGTGCCAGCAGTCCCCCTCGGAACACTGAAGCTTTCTTT. Protein product: CASSPPRNTEAFF. Looking up the rest from reference TRBV28 and TRBJ1-1 gives the full variable domain: DVKVTQSSRYLVKRTGEKVFLECVQDMDHENMFWYRQDPGLGLRLIYFSYDVKMKEKGDIPEGYSVSREKKERFSLILESASTNQTSMYLCASSPPRNTEAFFGQGTRLTVV.

This clonotype turned up a few times. This chain links TRBV18 with TRBJ2-4, with D maybe TRBD1 (5 bases). This CDR3 comprises 17 residues. Trimming removed 4 bases from V and 0 bases from J, with 16 bases in between. Germline V gene data show CDR1 as KGHSH and CDR2 as LQKENI. The CDR3 coding sequence is TGTGCCAGCTCACGAGACAGAAATAATGTAGCCAAAAACATTCAGTACTTC. The encoded protein is CASSRDRNNVAKNIQYF.